The rows below give T cell receptor beta chains drawn from one sample of a study of blood T cell repertoires in COVID-19. The assay was immunoSEQ multiplex PCR, and TCRdb's table has in-frame clones only and misses some. The table shows roughly 200,000 clones, with approximately 85% occurring only once. The specimen sequenced was PBMCs or T cells enriched from blood (not recorded which). The receptors derive from a woman aged 25 to 39 who had recovered from COVID-19. CDR3s leave out the opening cysteine and the closing phenylalanine or tryptophan. Each record gives: V gene, J gene, CDR3 protein.

v_call: TRBV13
j_call: TRBJ2-3
cdr3_aa: ASSSPAENATDTQY

v_call: TRBV7-2
j_call: TRBJ2-7
cdr3_aa: ASSLGGLAGGGEQY

v_call: TRBV11-2
j_call: TRBJ2-7
cdr3_aa: ASSLATITYEQY

v_call: TRBV7-8
j_call: TRBJ2-1
cdr3_aa: ASRDLAGLSEQF

v_call: TRBV19
j_call: TRBJ2-3
cdr3_aa: ASSIVGGPTDTQY

v_call: TRBV6-2/TRBV6-3
j_call: TRBJ2-1
cdr3_aa: ASSSVGGAAAGLGNEQF

v_call: TRBV6-1
j_call: TRBJ1-2
cdr3_aa: ASSEARQGANGYT

v_call: TRBV5-1
j_call: TRBJ2-1
cdr3_aa: ASSRTGTGSYNEQF

v_call: TRBV11-2
j_call: TRBJ2-7
cdr3_aa: ASSPPSLSGTSFGEQY

v_call: TRBV11-1
j_call: TRBJ2-7
cdr3_aa: ASSAAGQRAEQY

v_call: TRBV5-1
j_call: TRBJ2-3
cdr3_aa: ASSLYDYTTDTQY

v_call: TRBV15
j_call: TRBJ2-3
cdr3_aa: ATSTGGRREYPSTDTQY

v_call: TRBV7-3
j_call: TRBJ2-1
cdr3_aa: ASSLTGARGDEQF

v_call: TRBV7-2
j_call: TRBJ2-7
cdr3_aa: ASSLGGTLSYEQY

v_call: TRBV3-1/TRBV3-2
j_call: TRBJ1-1
cdr3_aa: ASSLGNTEAF

v_call: TRBV10-3
j_call: TRBJ2-7
cdr3_aa: ASQLAGGKEQY

v_call: TRBV28
j_call: TRBJ1-6
cdr3_aa: ASDRGQWASSPLH

v_call: TRBV3-1/TRBV3-2
j_call: TRBJ1-3
cdr3_aa: ASGGSSQGTTIY

v_call: TRBV19
j_call: TRBJ2-7
cdr3_aa: ASTPTSGALSYEQY

v_call: TRBV4-1
j_call: TRBJ2-7
cdr3_aa: ASSQDQGGTYEQY

v_call: TRBV5-1
j_call: TRBJ2-1
cdr3_aa: ASSLATGGLYEQF

v_call: TRBV11-1
j_call: TRBJ2-7
cdr3_aa: ASSIGLDYEQY

v_call: TRBV29-1
j_call: TRBJ1-3
cdr3_aa: SVEAGTGTGNTIY

v_call: TRBV7-6
j_call: TRBJ2-5
cdr3_aa: ASSLVPDTKETQY

v_call: TRBV18
j_call: TRBJ2-2
cdr3_aa: ASSPEGPNTGELF